These T cell receptor beta chains were read from a single sample in a study of blood T cell repertoires in COVID-19. Here immunoSEQ multiplex PCR was the method, and the copy in TCRdb shows in-frame clones only, minus some. The repertoire holds fewer than 150,000 clones, 85% to 90% seen once, with 4% to 5.5% in the top ten. Sequenced: peripheral blood. The receptor set was obtained from a woman aged 45-65 years with acute or convalescent COVID-19. Both conserved end residues are part of each CDR3. Fields, in order: J gene, D gene, V gene, clone size, CDR3 DNA, CDR3 protein. D genes are given only for firm matches. Size is stated for part of the rows, as once, few or many counts, or as a class when the clone is expanded.

>TRBJ1-5|NA|TRBV3-1/TRBV3-2|once
TGTGCCAGCAGCCAAGTCCGGGGTAATCAGCCCCAGCATTTT
CASSQVRGNQPQHF
>TRBJ1-5|TRBD1|TRBV7-9|NA
TGTGCCAGCAGCTTATCCGGGACAGGGAATCAGCCCCAGCATTTT
CASSLSGTGNQPQHF
>TRBJ2-3|NA|TRBV6-5|once
TGTGCCAGCGCGCCCCAGGGGCTGACAGATACGCAGTATTTT
CASAPQGLTDTQYF
>TRBJ1-2|NA|TRBV28|once
TGTGCCAGCAGTTCGGGATATGGCTACACCTTC
CASSSGYGYTF
>TRBJ2-1|NA|TRBV2|NA
TGTGCCAGCATGACAAGAATCTACAATGAGCAGTTCTTC
CASMTRIYNEQFF
>TRBJ2-5|TRBD1|TRBV28|few
TGTGCCAGCAGTTCGGACAGGGCGGGCCAAGAGACCCAGTACTTC
CASSSDRAGQETQYF
>TRBJ2-7|TRBD1|TRBV24-1|NA
TGTGCCACCACGGGACAGGGGACCCACGAGCAGTACTTC
CATTGQGTHEQYF
>TRBJ2-7|NA|TRBV9|NA
TGTGCCAGCAGGGCCCAGACAGCCACTGCCTACGAGCAGTACTTC
CASRAQTATAYEQYF
>TRBJ2-3|TRBD1|TRBV2|NA
TGTGCCAGCAGTGGAGACAGGGCCTATACGCAGTATTTT
CASSGDRAYTQYF
>TRBJ2-1|NA|TRBV27|NA
TGTGCCAGCAGTTCCCTACTCAATGAGCAGTTCTTC
CASSSLLNEQFF
>TRBJ1-5|NA|TRBV12-3/TRBV12-4|few
TGTGCCAGCAAGGGGCAGCCTAATCAGCCCCAGCATTTT
CASKGQPNQPQHF
>TRBJ2-2|NA|TRBV30|once
TGTGCCTGGAGTGTACGCTCTAGCAGGAACACCGGGGAGCTGTTTTTT
CAWSVRSSRNTGELFF
>TRBJ1-3|NA|TRBV2|few
TGTGCCAGCAGTGAAGGCGCCTCTGGAAACACCATATATTTT
CASSEGASGNTIYF
>TRBJ2-5|TRBD2|TRBV6-6|NA
TGTGCCAGCAGTCCCGCGGGGGATGGGGAGACCCAGTACTTC
CASSPAGDGETQYF
>TRBJ1-6|NA|TRBV18|NA
TGTGCCAGCTCACCAAATCGGGGGGGCCCGGGCTCACCCCTCCACTTT
CASSPNRGGPGSPLHF
>TRBJ1-6|TRBD1|TRBV4-1|NA
TGCGCCAGCAGCCAAGAGCCGGGACAGCATAATTCACCCCTCCACTTT
CASSQEPGQHNSPLHF
>TRBJ1-2|NA|TRBV28|NA
TGTGCCAGCAGTTTTTGGCCCTATGGCTACACCTTC
CASSFWPYGYTF
>TRBJ1-1|NA|TRBV2|few
TGTGCCAGCAGGAGGGTGAACACTGAAGCTTTCTTT
CASRRVNTEAFF
>TRBJ2-7|NA|TRBV4-3|once
TGCGCCAGCAGCCAAGCCGTTCAGGGATCCTACGAGCAGTACTTC
CASSQAVQGSYEQYF
>TRBJ1-5|NA|TRBV7-2|NA
TGTGCCAGCAGCTTAGCGAGTGAAGGCAATCAGCCCCAGCATTTT
CASSLASEGNQPQHF
>TRBJ2-7|NA|TRBV7-2|NA
TGTGCCAGCAGCTTAGGGAGCGAGTCCTACGAGCAGTACTTC
CASSLGSESYEQYF
>TRBJ2-7|TRBD2|TRBV6-2/TRBV6-3|NA
TGTGCCAGCAGTACGGGGGGACTGCCGAGCTCCTACGAGCAGTACTTC
CASSTGGLPSSYEQYF
>TRBJ2-6|NA|TRBV5-1|NA
TGCGCCAGCAGCTTAAGGGGCCAGGGGGCCAACGTCCTGACTTTC
CASSLRGQGANVLTF
>TRBJ1-4|NA|TRBV7-6|NA
TGTGCCAGCAGCCTAAACAGGCTTTCAACTAATGAAAAACTGTTTTTT
CASSLNRLSTNEKLFF
>TRBJ2-3|TRBD2|TRBV30|NA
TGTGCCTGGAGTACAGGGACTAGCGGGGCAGCAGATACGCAGTATTTT
CAWSTGTSGAADTQYF
>TRBJ2-7|TRBD1|TRBV5-1|NA
TGCGCCACCTACCCAGATCCGGGACAGGGGACCTACGAGCAGTACTTC
CATYPDPGQGTYEQYF
>TRBJ1-3|NA|TRBV12-2|NA
TGTGCAAGTCGCTTAAATGAGCTTGGAAACACCATATATTTT
CASRLNELGNTIYF
>TRBJ1-1|TRBD1|TRBV6-2/TRBV6-3|NA
TGTGCCAGCAGTCCAGGGGGTGTTGAAGCTTTCTTT
CASSPGGVEAFF
>TRBJ2-2|TRBD1|TRBV5-1|NA
TGCGCCAGCACCCCCGGGGACAGGGGTTACACCGGGGAGCTGTTTTTT
CASTPGDRGYTGELFF
>TRBJ2-1|NA|TRBV5-1|NA
TGCGCCAGCAGCTTGGTGGGGGCCTCTGAGCAGTTCTTC
CASSLVGASEQFF
>TRBJ1-1|NA|TRBV30|once
TGTGCCTTGGACTTAATGAACACTGAAGCTTTCTTT
CALDLMNTEAFF
>TRBJ2-7|TRBD2|TRBV28|NA
TGTGCCAGCAGTTTAAACCCAGCGGGGGGCTACGAGCAGTACTTC
CASSLNPAGGYEQYF
>TRBJ1-3|NA|TRBV18|NA
TGTGCCAGCTCATCAGGGGTTATCGGACCGGGCTCTGGAAACACCATATATTTT
CASSSGVIGPGSGNTIYF
>TRBJ1-4|TRBD1|TRBV5-6|once
TGTGCCAGCAGCCGCGACAGGGGAATAGGGGAAAAACTGTTTTTT
CASSRDRGIGEKLFF
>TRBJ2-6|NA|TRBV2|NA
TGTGCCAGCAGTGATAAAAGGCGGGGACAGTCTTACTCTGGGGCCAACGTCCTGACTTTC
CASSDKRRGQSYSGANVLTF
>TRBJ1-5|NA|TRBV2|NA
TGTGCCAGCACCGACAGCGGCAATCAGCCCCAGCATTTT
CASTDSGNQPQHF
>TRBJ1-2|NA|TRBV19|NA
TGTGCCAGTAGCCCCCTCGGGGGTAACTATGGCTACACCTTC
CASSPLGGNYGYTF
>TRBJ2-3|TRBD2|TRBV5-4|NA
TGTGCCAGCAGCTTGGTTAGCGGGCTTAGCACAGATACGCAGTATTTT
CASSLVSGLSTDTQYF
>TRBJ2-5|TRBD2|TRBV5-1|NA
TGCGCCAGCAGCTTGGTTCGGGGGGGTCAAGAGACCCAGTACTTC
CASSLVRGGQETQYF
>TRBJ1-1|TRBD1|TRBV30|NA
TGTGCCTGGAGAAGGGGGCGACCCATGAACACTGAAGCTTTCTTT
CAWRRGRPMNTEAFF
>TRBJ2-1|NA|TRBV30|NA
TGTGCCTGGAGTGATGGCAGTGCCAGTGAGCAGTTCTTC
CAWSDGSASEQFF
>TRBJ1-1|NA|TRBV4-3|NA
TGCGCCAGCAGCCAAGACGGGCGGGGGAACACTGAAGCTTTCTTT
CASSQDGRGNTEAFF